This T cell receptor (beta chain) emerged from a study of regulatory T cells in long-lasting Graves disease. As to time point: newly diagnosed GD, antithyroid drugs for less than 3 months. PBMCs were the source of the RNA used for TCR sequencing. Graves' disease diagnoses followed American Thyroid Association guidelines. The CDR3 loop spans 13 amino acids. With V trimmed by 6 bases and J by 3 bases, 3 bases remained unmatched. Germline CDR1 reads MDHEN; CDR2 reads SYDVKM. Arm-PCR of CDR3 regions and iRepertoire HTBI primers were the basis on which TCR beta libraries were built. MiXCR, run by TCRdb on the multiplex PCR reads, gives a single entry per CDR3 protein. The sample contains about 560,000 distinct CDR3 sequences, about 16% of which appear only once. This clonotype was found a few times. This may arise from a read error, as a much more abundant clone is one base away. In addition, the sample was reused for a study of T cells in Graves' hyperthyroidism and ophthalmopathy. As that study records: Based on clinical symptoms, serum thyroxine and TRAb, thyroid ultrasound and orbital computed tomography, diagnoses were reached. TCR CDR3 underwent first-round RT-PCR with the HTBI primer set. The model identified upcoming ophthalmopathy a median roughly 6 months ahead of onset.

This specimen consisted of peripheral blood mononuclear cells (PBMCs), obtained at new diagnosis, from a patient treated with antithyroid drugs. This rearrangement joins TRBV28 to TRBJ1-1; 8 positions agree with TRBD1. The TCR sequence derives from a man between 18 and 35 years old with Graves disease. The CDR3 DNA follows: TGTGCCAGCAGACCGGACAGGGACACTGAAGCTTTCTTT. Translated, it gives CASRPDRDTEAFF.